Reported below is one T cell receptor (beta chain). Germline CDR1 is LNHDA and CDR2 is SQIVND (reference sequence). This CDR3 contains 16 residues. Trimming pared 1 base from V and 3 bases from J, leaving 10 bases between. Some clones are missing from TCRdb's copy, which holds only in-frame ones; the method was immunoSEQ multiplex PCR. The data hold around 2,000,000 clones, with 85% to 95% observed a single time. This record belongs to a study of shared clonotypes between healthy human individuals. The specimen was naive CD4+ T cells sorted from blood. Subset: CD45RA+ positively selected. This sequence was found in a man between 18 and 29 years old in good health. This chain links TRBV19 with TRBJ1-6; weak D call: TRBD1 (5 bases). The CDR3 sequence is CASSIATGSYNSPLHF. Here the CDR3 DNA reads TGTGCCAGTAGTATAGCAACAGGCAGCTATAATTCACCCCTCCACTTT.